This T cell receptor beta chain derives from a study of cytomegalovirus exposure and HLA in healthy donors. Whole-study results and caveats: Donor immune exposure was known only as CMV serostatus. In an earlier analysis, about 87% or about 30%: the productive usage of most TCR beta V segments. As a later analysis revealed, the rate of TCR association differed by HLA locus, with DRB1 most and HLA-C fewest.

Primers: 60 Vbeta forward and 13 Jbeta reverse. This table comes from immunoSEQ multiplex PCR, and its TCRdb copy is limited to in-frame clones, with some not included. The sample lists approximately 100,000 clones, 60% to 85% occurring once. In the case of this clone: Its antigen is not identified.

V dropped 2 bases and J dropped 7 bases, with 11 bases sitting between them. This CDR3 is 13 amino acids long. CDR1 and CDR2 from the germline V gene are SQVTM and ANQGSEA. The TCR sequence derives from a woman aged 40 to 55 in good health and CMV-seropositive. Sequencing was carried out using PBMCs. The chain employs TRBV29-1 and TRBJ1-4, with TRBD1 as a possible D gene (5 bases). The CDR3 here is CSVEIGQGEKLFF. CDR3 DNA sequence: TGCAGCGTTGAAATAGGCCAGGGTGAAAAACTGTTTTTT.